These T cell receptor beta chains were read from a single sample in a study of blood T cell repertoires in COVID-19. Sequencing used immunoSEQ multiplex PCR; TCRdb keeps in-frame clones, though not all of them. This table has over 150,000 clones, around 82% appearing once. Sequenced material: peripheral blood. The receptor source for this set is an elderly woman with acute or convalescent COVID-19. Both conserved end residues are part of each CDR3. Fields, in order: CDR3 protein, CDR3 DNA, V gene, D gene, J gene, clone size. D genes are given only for firm matches. Clone sizes are given selectively: once, few, many, or a class where the clone is expanded.

CDR3: CASSASGGTGFGYTF; DNA: TGTGCCAGCAGCGCCAGCGGGGGGACAGGTTTTGGCTACACCTTC; V: TRBV11-2; D: TRBD1; J: TRBJ1-2; size: NA
CDR3: CASSRDGDTSYEQYF; DNA: TGCGCCAGCAGCCGGGATGGGGACACCTCCTACGAGCAGTACTTC; V: TRBV5-1; D: NA; J: TRBJ2-7; size: NA
CDR3: CASSANTGAGELFF; DNA: TGTGCCAGCAGTGCCAACACAGGGGCCGGGGAGCTGTTTTTT; V: TRBV6-4; D: TRBD1; J: TRBJ2-2; size: NA
CDR3: CASSMDRYYGYTF; DNA: TGTGCCAGTAGTATGGACAGGTACTATGGCTACACCTTC; V: TRBV19; D: TRBD1; J: TRBJ1-2; size: NA
CDR3: CASSLGTEGGEQYF; DNA: TGTGCCAGCAGTTTAGGAACAGAGGGCGGCGAGCAGTACTTC; V: TRBV28; D: NA; J: TRBJ2-7; size: NA
CDR3: CASQLAVASDTQYF; DNA: TGTGCCAGCCAACTAGCGGTGGCCTCAGATACGCAGTATTTT; V: TRBV19; D: TRBD2; J: TRBJ2-3; size: NA
CDR3: CATSDTRTGREKLFF; DNA: TGTGCCACCAGTGACACCCGGACAGGGCGCGAAAAACTGTTTTTT; V: TRBV24-1; D: TRBD1; J: TRBJ1-4; size: NA
CDR3: CASSISTGASQPQHF; DNA: TGTGCCAGTAGTATATCCACAGGGGCAAGCCAGCCCCAGCATTTT; V: TRBV19; D: TRBD1; J: TRBJ1-5; size: NA
CDR3: CASLGGGHEQYF; DNA: TGTGCCAGCCTAGGGGGCGGGCACGAGCAGTACTTC; V: TRBV2; D: TRBD1; J: TRBJ2-7; size: NA
CDR3: CASSQGTRTNEKLFF; DNA: TGCGCCAGCAGCCAAGGGACAAGAACTAATGAAAAACTGTTTTTT; V: TRBV4-3; D: NA; J: TRBJ1-4; size: once
CDR3: CASSGRGQEIQFSYTF; DNA: TGTGCCAGCAGCGGCCGGGGACAGGAGATTCAATTCAGCTACACCTTC; V: TRBV7-9; D: TRBD1; J: TRBJ1-2; size: NA
CDR3: CASSLDSSRYEQYF; DNA: TGTGCCAGCAGCTTGGACAGCTCCCGCTACGAGCAGTACTTC; V: TRBV7-2; D: NA; J: TRBJ2-7; size: NA
CDR3: CASTAIREGQINYGYTF; DNA: TGTGCCAGTACCGCGATAAGAGAGGGACAGATAAACTATGGCTACACCTTC; V: TRBV19; D: TRBD1; J: TRBJ1-2; size: once
CDR3: CAWSGNTGVGETQYF; DNA: TGTGCCTGGAGTGGAAACACAGGGGTCGGAGAGACCCAGTACTTC; V: TRBV30; D: TRBD1; J: TRBJ2-5; size: NA
CDR3: CASSPSGTQYF; DNA: TGTGCCAGCAGCCCTTCGGGGACCCAGTACTTC; V: TRBV6-2/TRBV6-3; D: NA; J: TRBJ2-5; size: NA
CDR3: CASSLPPGVPYGYTF; DNA: TGTGCCAGCAGCTTGCCCCCCGGGGTCCCTTATGGCTACACCTTC; V: TRBV7-2; D: NA; J: TRBJ1-2; size: NA
CDR3: CASTPGGGLYNEQFF; DNA: TGTGCCAGCACCCCTGGCGGAGGACTCTACAATGAGCAGTTCTTC; V: TRBV7-2; D: NA; J: TRBJ2-1; size: NA
CDR3: CASSRGQGTYEQYF; DNA: TGTGCCAGCAGCCGTGGGCAGGGTACCTACGAGCAGTACTTC; V: TRBV13; D: NA; J: TRBJ2-7; size: NA
CDR3: CASTVSSYGYTF; DNA: TGTGCCAGCACAGTGTCCTCCTATGGCTACACCTTC; V: TRBV2; D: NA; J: TRBJ1-2; size: NA
CDR3: CSVGVTGMNTEAFF; DNA: TGCAGCGTTGGGGTGACAGGGATGAACACTGAAGCTTTCTTT; V: TRBV29-1; D: TRBD1; J: TRBJ1-1; size: NA
CDR3: CASSTDRSGNTIYF; DNA: TGTGCCAGCAGCACAGACCGTTCTGGAAACACCATATATTTT; V: TRBV7-9; D: NA; J: TRBJ1-3; size: few
CDR3: CASSPSSGANVLTF; DNA: TGTGCCAGCTCACCCTCCTCTGGGGCCAACGTCCTGACTTTC; V: TRBV18; D: NA; J: TRBJ2-6; size: NA
CDR3: CASTLATGRGVLYEQYF; DNA: TGTGCCAGCACCCTAGCCACCGGGCGGGGGGTTCTTTACGAGCAGTACTTC; V: TRBV28; D: TRBD2; J: TRBJ2-7; size: NA
CDR3: CASSYSRSPQYF; DNA: TGTGCCAGCAGTTACTCGAGGTCCCCCCAGTACTTC; V: TRBV6-2/TRBV6-3; D: NA; J: TRBJ2-5; size: NA
CDR3: CASIQGSSYNEQFF; DNA: TGCGCCAGCATCCAAGGGAGCTCCTACAATGAGCAGTTCTTC; V: TRBV10-2; D: NA; J: TRBJ2-1; size: NA
CDR3: CASSSTVVHYTQYF; DNA: TGTGCCAGCAGCTCGACAGTCGTACACTATACGCAGTATTTT; V: TRBV7-9; D: NA; J: TRBJ2-3; size: NA
CDR3: CASSQATGGAGNQPQHF; DNA: TGCGCCAGCAGCCAAGCCACAGGGGGCGCGGGCAATCAGCCCCAGCATTTT; V: TRBV4-1; D: TRBD1; J: TRBJ1-5; size: NA
CDR3: CASSQGGRGETQYF; DNA: TGTGCCAGCAGCCAAGGGGGGCGAGGGGAGACCCAGTACTTC; V: TRBV3-1/TRBV3-2; D: NA; J: TRBJ2-5; size: NA
CDR3: CASSPRTSSYNEQFF; DNA: TGTGCCAGCAGCCCACGGACTAGCTCCTACAATGAGCAGTTCTTC; V: TRBV5-4; D: TRBD2; J: TRBJ2-1; size: NA
CDR3: CASSPSAGANVLTF; DNA: TGTGCCAGTAGTCCCTCTGCTGGGGCCAACGTCCTGACTTTC; V: TRBV19; D: NA; J: TRBJ2-6; size: NA
CDR3: CASSAQGASKNIQYF; DNA: TGCGCCAGCAGTGCGCAGGGGGCCTCCAAAAACATTCAGTACTTC; V: TRBV10-2; D: TRBD1; J: TRBJ2-4; size: NA
CDR3: CAISESTGGQYGYTF; DNA: TGTGCCATCAGTGAGTCGACAGGGGGTCAGTATGGCTACACCTTC; V: TRBV10-3; D: TRBD1; J: TRBJ1-2; size: NA
CDR3: CASSQARVGTYEQYF; DNA: TGTGCCAGCAGCCAAGCGAGGGTAGGGACCTACGAGCAGTACTTC; V: TRBV4-2; D: NA; J: TRBJ2-7; size: NA
CDR3: CASSSPVGGVGDTQYF; DNA: TGTGCCAGCAGTTCCCCCGTCGGGGGGGTGGGAGATACGCAGTATTTT; V: TRBV6-5; D: TRBD2; J: TRBJ2-3; size: once
CDR3: CASSLAMRETQYF; DNA: TGTGCCAGCAGCTTAGCGATGAGGGAGACCCAGTACTTC; V: TRBV7-2; D: NA; J: TRBJ2-5; size: NA
CDR3: CASSQEVGQGLPSNYGYTF; DNA: TGCGCCAGCAGCCAAGAGGTTGGACAGGGCCTTCCGTCTAACTATGGCTACACCTTC; V: TRBV4-1; D: TRBD1; J: TRBJ1-2; size: few
CDR3: CASSLTGTGAQETQYF; DNA: TGTGCCAGCAGTTTAACGGGGACAGGGGCCCAAGAGACCCAGTACTTC; V: TRBV27; D: TRBD1; J: TRBJ2-5; size: NA
CDR3: CASIGGVSSYEQYF; DNA: TGTGCCAGCATAGGAGGCGTAAGCTCCTACGAGCAGTACTTC; V: TRBV28; D: NA; J: TRBJ2-7; size: NA
CDR3: CASSYGGGSSYEQYF; DNA: TGTGCCAGCAGCTATGGGGGGGGTAGCTCCTACGAGCAGTACTTC; V: TRBV3-1/TRBV3-2; D: TRBD2; J: TRBJ2-7; size: NA
CDR3: CASSQEGATDEQFF; DNA: TGCGCCAGCAGCCAAGAAGGGGCGACAGATGAGCAGTTCTTC; V: TRBV4-1; D: NA; J: TRBJ2-1; size: few
CDR3: CAIEQRDTGELFF; DNA: TGTGCCATCGAGCAGAGGGACACCGGGGAGCTGTTTTTT; V: TRBV11-3; D: NA; J: TRBJ2-2; size: NA
CDR3: CATSDEGLAGSHEQFF; DNA: TGTGCCACCAGTGATGAAGGACTAGCGGGAAGTCATGAGCAGTTCTTC; V: TRBV24-1; D: TRBD2; J: TRBJ2-1; size: NA
CDR3: CASSLGRSSYEQYF; DNA: TGTGCCAGCAGCTTGGGGAGGAGCTCCTACGAGCAGTACTTC; V: TRBV5-4; D: NA; J: TRBJ2-7; size: NA
CDR3: CASSERGIDTGELFF; DNA: TGTGCCAGCAGTGAAAGGGGGATTGACACCGGGGAGCTGTTTTTT; V: TRBV25-1; D: NA; J: TRBJ2-2; size: NA
CDR3: CASLRQGANTGELFF; DNA: TGTGCCAGCTTGCGACAGGGGGCGAACACCGGGGAGCTGTTTTTT; V: TRBV18; D: TRBD1; J: TRBJ2-2; size: once
CDR3: CASSRQGYGYTF; DNA: TGTGCCAGCAGCCGACAGGGCTATGGCTACACCTTC; V: TRBV11-2; D: TRBD1; J: TRBJ1-2; size: few
CDR3: CASKQGVTNEKLFF; DNA: TGTGCCAGCAAACAGGGCGTAACTAATGAAAAACTGTTTTTT; V: TRBV28; D: NA; J: TRBJ1-4; size: NA
CDR3: CASRSARQTTNEKLFF; DNA: TGTGCCAGTAGGTCCGCTAGACAGACAACTAATGAAAAACTGTTTTTT; V: TRBV19; D: NA; J: TRBJ1-4; size: NA
CDR3: CASSPRTGTGHSGANVLTF; DNA: TGTGCCAGCAGTCCAAGAACCGGGACAGGGCACTCTGGGGCCAACGTCCTGACTTTC; V: TRBV6-2/TRBV6-3; D: TRBD1; J: TRBJ2-6; size: NA
CDR3: CASSLAPGANTEAFF; DNA: TGTGCCAGCAGCTTAGCGCCGGGAGCGAACACTGAAGCTTTCTTT; V: TRBV7-2; D: NA; J: TRBJ1-1; size: NA
CDR3: CASSYYGQGITEAFF; DNA: TGTGCCAGCAGCTACTATGGACAGGGGATCACTGAAGCTTTCTTT; V: TRBV6-5; D: TRBD1; J: TRBJ1-1; size: NA
CDR3: CASSQTASTDTQYF; DNA: TGCGCCAGCAGCCAGACAGCTAGCACAGATACGCAGTATTTT; V: TRBV4-1; D: NA; J: TRBJ2-3; size: NA
CDR3: CASSEVGLAEETQYF; DNA: TGTGCCAGCAGTGAAGTTGGTCTCGCGGAAGAGACCCAGTACTTC; V: TRBV2; D: NA; J: TRBJ2-5; size: NA
CDR3: CASSQARGHGYTF; DNA: TGCGCCAGCAGCCAAGCCAGGGGGCACGGCTACACCTTC; V: TRBV4-1; D: TRBD1; J: TRBJ1-2; size: NA
CDR3: CASSLGSDSPLHF; DNA: TGTGCCAGCAGCCTCGGGTCCGATTCACCCCTCCACTTT; V: TRBV6-5; D: NA; J: TRBJ1-6; size: NA
CDR3: CASSQPSGRAYEQYF; DNA: TGCGCCAGCAGCCAACCAAGCGGGAGGGCATACGAGCAGTACTTC; V: TRBV4-1; D: TRBD2; J: TRBJ2-7; size: NA
CDR3: CASSPREVTEAFF; DNA: TGCGCCAGCAGCCCAAGGGAGGTCACTGAAGCTTTCTTT; V: TRBV10-1; D: NA; J: TRBJ1-1; size: once
CDR3: CASSRQGANTGELFF; DNA: TGTGCCAGCAGCCGACAGGGGGCGAACACCGGGGAGCTGTTTTTT; V: TRBV11-2; D: TRBD1; J: TRBJ2-2; size: NA
CDR3: CASSPYSGANVLTF; DNA: TGTGCCAGCAGTCCTTACTCTGGGGCCAACGTCCTGACTTTC; V: TRBV2; D: NA; J: TRBJ2-6; size: NA